This TCR beta chain came from a study of T cells in Graves' hyperthyroidism and ophthalmopathy. This clonotype was seen at least ten times. Losses at the gene ends were 4 bases for V and 7 bases for J; bases not matched to a gene: 8. CDR1 is GTSNPN and CDR2 is SVGIG in the germline V gene (reference sequence). The CDR3 is made up of 15 amino acids. Stable disease denoted Graves' hyperthyroidism without ophthalmopathy progression within 18 months. Orbital computed tomography and thyroid ultrasound, together with serum TRAb and thyroxine and clinical symptoms, were used for diagnoses. Amplification yielded TCR beta CDR3 regions, with RNA transcripts as the source. Using the HTBI primer set, a first-round RT-PCR was run on the TCR CDR3. TCRdb processed the multiplex PCR reads anew with MiXCR; each CDR3 protein has one entry. The sample records 500,000 to 750,000 distinct CDR3 sequences, approximately 15% being singletons.

Sample: blood. The receptor's source is a woman aged 25-40 years with Graves' hyperthyroidism. V gene TRBV30 combines with J gene TRBJ2-1, with 12 bases identical to TRBD1. The CDR3 region is CAWNPGTGGRNEQFF. CDR3 DNA: TGTGCCTGGAATCCGGGGACAGGGGGCAGGAATGAGCAGTTCTTC.